This T cell receptor beta chain came from a study of shared clonotypes between healthy human individuals. Findings and limits, study-wide: What naive subsets generally showed was a larger estimated richness than memory subsets showed.

The protocol was immunoSEQ multiplex PCR, while the TCRdb copy is restricted to in-frame clones and leaves out a portion. Altogether about 1.1 million clones are present, about 84% being singletons, with the ten largest covering about 0.52%. For this clone: The antigen is undetermined.

The CDR3 runs 17 residues. The germline CDR1 and CDR2 sequences are SGHNT and YYREEE (reference sequence). V shed 2 bases and J 7 bases; nucleotides not matched to a gene: 12. Sequenced: memory CD4+ T cells from PBMCs. Subset: CD45RA-negative fraction. The receptor was derived from a man between 18 and 35 years old in good health. Some clones in this sample may be carry-over from other donors' samples. The chain links TRBV5-4 to TRBJ2-1, with 10 bases matching TRBD2. CDR3 protein: CASSLGLAGEKLNEQFF. As DNA, the CDR3 is TGTGCCAGCAGCTTAGGTCTAGCGGGAGAGAAATTGAATGAGCAGTTCTTC.